The rows below give T cell receptor beta chains drawn from one sample of a study of T cell changes during pregnancy in multiple sclerosis. The assay was immunoSEQ multiplex PCR, and TCRdb's table has in-frame clones only and misses some. The table records some 87,000 clones, around 92% of them present only once. The input for sequencing was peripheral blood, taken in the first trimester of pregnancy. These receptors originate from a female donor with multiple sclerosis, enrolled in a pregnancy study. CDR3s include the opening cysteine and the closing phenylalanine or tryptophan. The D gene is left open where the match is weak. A row's size may be missing; if present it is once, few, many or a size class.

D	V	J	size	DNA	CDR3
-	TRBV18	TRBJ2-5	-	TGTGCCAGCTCACTACAGGGCCAAGAGACCCAGTACTTC	CASSLQGQETQYF
TRBD1	TRBV4-3	TRBJ1-2	-	TGCGCCAGCAGCCAAGAATCTTACAGGGGTGCTAACTATGGCTACACCTTC	CASSQESYRGANYGYTF
-	TRBV14	TRBJ2-2	-	TGTGCCAGCAGCCAAAGGTCTCGGCTAGCGAGAACCGGGGAGCTGTTTTTT	CASSQRSRLARTGELFF
-	TRBV4-3	TRBJ1-6	-	TGCGCCAGCAGCCGGCAGGAGGGATCGCGCTCACCCCTCCACTTT	CASSRQEGSRSPLHF
-	TRBV19	TRBJ1-4	-	TGTGCCAGCTCCAGGTTTACTAATGAAAAACTGTTTTTT	CASSRFTNEKLFF
TRBD1	TRBV2	TRBJ1-2	-	TGTGCCAGCAGTCTCACCGGACAGGGGGCCTCGAAATATGGCTACACCTTC	CASSLTGQGASKYGYTF
-	TRBV29-1	TRBJ2-5	-	TGCAGCGTTGATAGGGCCCCGGGGGAGACCCAGTACTTC	CSVDRAPGETQYF
-	TRBV28	TRBJ1-1	-	TGTGCCAGCGGCTGGGGGCCCACTGAAGCTTTCTTT	CASGWGPTEAFF
TRBD1	TRBV18	TRBJ2-7	-	TGTGCCAGCTCACCAAAAGGGGGACAGGTCACCTACGAGCAGTACTTC	CASSPKGGQVTYEQYF
TRBD1	TRBV5-1	TRBJ2-7	-	TGCGCCAGCAGCCCTGGGGACAGGGGGCGGGAGCAGTACTTC	CASSPGDRGREQYF
TRBD1	TRBV27	TRBJ2-3	-	TGTGCCAGCAGTTCAAGGGGGCGCGGTACAGATACGCAGTATTTT	CASSSRGRGTDTQYF
TRBD1	TRBV7-9	TRBJ2-6	-	TGTGCCAGCAGCTTAGGGGACAGGGGCGATGGGGCCAACGTCCTGACTTTC	CASSLGDRGDGANVLTF
TRBD2	TRBV11-3	TRBJ2-1	-	TGTGCCAGCAGCTTAGGCGGGAGGGTCTCTCCCGATGAGCAGTTCTTC	CASSLGGRVSPDEQFF
-	TRBV6-5	TRBJ1-5	-	TGTGCCAGCAAACCCCAGGGTAGTAACAATCAGCCCCAGCATTTT	CASKPQGSNNQPQHF
TRBD2	TRBV2	TRBJ2-1	-	TGTGCCAGCAGGAGACTAGCCGACCGTTACAATGAGCAGTTCTTC	CASRRLADRYNEQFF
TRBD2	TRBV7-9	TRBJ2-6	-	TGTGCCAGCAGCTCATATCTTGCGGTAGCGGGAGCTGGGGCCAACGTCCTGACTTTC	CASSSYLAVAGAGANVLTF
-	TRBV6-5	TRBJ2-7	-	TGTGCCAGCAGTTACTCGAGGACTATCGCCTACGAGCAGTACTTC	CASSYSRTIAYEQYF
TRBD2	TRBV6-4	TRBJ2-3	-	TGTGCCAGCAGTGACTCACTAGCGGGAGCAGATACGCAGTATTTT	CASSDSLAGADTQYF
-	TRBV7-3	TRBJ2-5	-	TGTGCCAGCAGCTCTGCCCCTGATCGGGAGACCCAGTACTTC	CASSSAPDRETQYF
-	TRBV29-1	TRBJ2-7	-	TGCAGCGTTGGGCTAGCCAACTACGAGCAGTACTTC	CSVGLANYEQYF
TRBD1	TRBV2	TRBJ2-1	once	TGTGCCAGCTCGAACAGGGGGCAAAATGAGCAGTTCTTC	CASSNRGQNEQFF
-	TRBV7-2	TRBJ1-1	-	TGTGCCAGCAGCTTCACAGGTGAAGCTTTCTTT	CASSFTGEAFF
TRBD1	TRBV29-1	TRBJ1-1	-	TGCAGCGTTTCAAGGGGGCAGAGAACTGAAGCTTTCTTT	CSVSRGQRTEAFF
-	TRBV20-1	TRBJ2-3	-	TGCAGTGCCCCTGCGGATACGCAGTATTTT	CSAPADTQYF
-	TRBV28	TRBJ2-4	-	TGTGCCAGCAGTAGTAGTAGGGGGATCCAAAACATTCAGTACTTC	CASSSSRGIQNIQYF
-	TRBV28	TRBJ1-2	-	TGTGCCAGCAGTTTAAACGGCAGGGTCTTTGGCTACACCTTC	CASSLNGRVFGYTF
TRBD1	TRBV10-3	TRBJ2-2	few	TGTGCCGTCACCGCTCGACAGGGAGCGAACACCGGGGAGCTGTTTTTT	CAVTARQGANTGELFF
TRBD2	TRBV28	TRBJ2-7	-	TGTGCCAGCAGTTTAGGGGTAGCGGGAGCCTATGCGGAGTACTTC	CASSLGVAGAYAEYF
-	TRBV28	TRBJ1-1	-	TGTGCCAGCAGCCCAGGGTCTATGAACACTGAAGCTTTCTTT	CASSPGSMNTEAFF
-	TRBV11-2	TRBJ2-1	-	TGTGCCAGCAGCTTAGTTGCGGGCGCCCTAAACAATGAGCAGTTCTTC	CASSLVAGALNNEQFF
-	TRBV18	TRBJ2-7	-	TGTGCCAGCTCCCTGGGTCGGGACGAGCAGTACTTC	CASSLGRDEQYF
TRBD1	TRBV19	TRBJ1-1	-	TGTGCCAGTAGTTTCCGGACAGGGGGTGCTGAAGCTTTCTTT	CASSFRTGGAEAFF
TRBD1	TRBV7-8	TRBJ1-5	-	TGTGCCAGCAGCCCAGGGACAGCCTTTAGCAATCAGCCCCAGCATTTT	CASSPGTAFSNQPQHF
-	TRBV27	TRBJ1-1	-	TGTGCCAGCAGTCGAGGCCCGGAAGCCGAAGCTTTCTTT	CASSRGPEAEAFF
TRBD1	TRBV5-1	TRBJ2-7	-	TGCGCCAGCAGCTTGTTGGGACAGGGTACCTACGAGCAGTACTTC	CASSLLGQGTYEQYF
TRBD1	TRBV27	TRBJ2-7	-	TGTGCCAGCAGTTTGACAGGGATTTTTTTGGAGCAGTACTTC	CASSLTGIFLEQYF
-	TRBV19	TRBJ2-1	-	TGTGCCAGTAGTATCCGGTCCGATGAGCAGTTCTTC	CASSIRSDEQFF
-	TRBV4-3	TRBJ2-2	-	TGCGCCAGCAGCCAAGGGACTGGGAGGAACACCGGGGAGCTGTTTTTT	CASSQGTGRNTGELFF
TRBD2	TRBV6-4	TRBJ2-7	-	TGTGCCAGCAGGGGGACTAGCGGGCGATCCTACGAGCAGTACTTC	CASRGTSGRSYEQYF
TRBD1	TRBV7-3	TRBJ1-2	-	TGTGCCAGCAGCGACTACAGGGGGCAGAGCTATGGCTACACCTTC	CASSDYRGQSYGYTF
-	TRBV28	TRBJ2-6	-	TGTGCCAGCAGTGCCCGCAGGGTAATACCTGGGGCCAACGTCCTGACTTTC	CASSARRVIPGANVLTF
TRBD1	TRBV28	TRBJ1-5	-	TGTGCCAGCAGAACCCTCCGGGACAGTCCGTATAGCAATCAGCCCCAGCATTTT	CASRTLRDSPYSNQPQHF
-	TRBV5-1	TRBJ2-3	once	TGCGCCAGCAGCTTGGTGCAGGGGCCCACAGATACGCAGTATTTT	CASSLVQGPTDTQYF
-	TRBV11-2	TRBJ1-1	-	TGTGCCAGCAGCCCCTCGGACAAAAACACTGAAGCTTTCTTT	CASSPSDKNTEAFF
TRBD2	TRBV5-1	TRBJ2-2	-	TGCGCCAGCAGCTACCTAGCGGGAGGGTCGGGGGAGCTGTTTTTT	CASSYLAGGSGELFF
TRBD1	TRBV6-5	TRBJ2-1	-	TGTGCCAGCAGTTACTCGGGCCCGGGACAGGGGTTAGGACAGTTCTTC	CASSYSGPGQGLGQFF
-	TRBV4-3	TRBJ2-7	-	TGCGCCAGCAGCCAAGGGGCGGGGCAGCAGTACTTC	CASSQGAGQQYF